These 23 T cell receptor beta chains were sequenced from one sample in a study of T cell clones after liver transplantation (dated by TCRdb to between 2018 and 2021). Library preparation was by the immunoSEQ multiplex PCR assay. The table was pulled from immuneACCESS by TCRdb, which kept in-frame rearrangements only. Such tables lose some clones; where checked, under half of the loss comes from unresolved V genes, and the rest has no known cause. In this sample the table shows 85,000 to 110,000 clones, about 86% of which occur a single time. Approximately 3% of the sample is taken by the ten largest. The sample was CD4+ T cells from blood, taken 45 to 50 months after liver transplant. The receptors derive from a human patient who received a liver transplant. Donor T cells from the graft may be present among the T cells after a transplant.

The genes are TRBV18 and TRBJ2-6, with D hard to call. V dropped 4 bases and J dropped 2 bases, with 9 bases sitting between them. From germline, CDR1 is KGHSH and CDR2 LQKENI. The CDR3 loop spans 15 amino acids. In nucleotides, the CDR3 is TGTGCCAGCTCACGGCAGGACCCTGGGGCCAACGTCCTGACTTTC. It codes for CASSRQDPGANVLTF. Supplemented by reference TRBV18 and TRBJ2-6, the full variable domain reads NAGVMQNPRHLVRRRGQEARLRCSPMKGHSHVYWYRQLPEEGLKFMVYLQKENIIDESGMPKERFSAEFPKEGPSILRIQQVVRGDSAAYFCASSRQDPGANVLTFGAGSRLTVL.

This chain joins TRBV5-4 and TRBJ2-3, with D uncertain. Deletions cut 4 bases from V and 8 bases from J, with 17 bases between. The CDR3 length is 14 residues. CDR1 SGHNT and CDR2 YYREEE come from the germline V gene (reference sequence). As DNA, the CDR3 is TGTGCCAGCAGCCACAAGAAGACTGAAGTTACGCAGTATTTT. This codes for CASSHKKTEVTQYF.

This clone was observed a handful of times. The chain is built from TRBV7-9 and TRBJ1-3; TRBD1 might be the D (5 bases). The V gene's germline CDR1 is SEHNR and CDR2 FQNEAQ (reference sequence). The CDR3 is 13 residues long. Trimming removed 8 bases at V and 7 bases at J, with 15 bases between. CDR3 in DNA: TGTGCCAGCGTCGCGGACACCTGGAACACCATATATTTT. Its translation is CASVADTWNTIYF.

V gene TRBV29-1 combines with J gene TRBJ2-5; D unclear. This CDR3 comprises 12 residues. V gave up 2 bases and J gave up 5 bases, with 9 bases separating them. CDR1 is SQVTM and CDR2 is ANQGSEA in the germline V gene. The CDR3 reads CSVEWGGETQYF. CDR3 nucleotide sequence: TGCAGCGTTGAATGGGGTGGGGAGACCCAGTACTTC.

This clone has only one observation. The V call is TRBV6-6, the J call TRBJ1-2, with TRBD1 as a possible D gene (5 bases). Between the trimmed V and J ends, which lost 6 bases and 4 bases, there was a span of 15 bases. There are 14 residues in the CDR3. Germline V gives CDR1 MNHNY, CDR2 SVGAGI (reference sequence). CDR3 sequence: CASRRGGDGYGYTF. In nucleotides, the CDR3 is TGTGCCAGCAGACGGGGGGGGGACGGCTATGGCTACACCTTC.

This sequence joins TRBV2 and TRBJ2-2; 10 nucleotides line up with TRBD1. Per germline, CDR1 SNHLY and CDR2 FYNNEI. The CDR3 spans 15 residues. V lost 6 bases and J lost 2; bases outside the gene matches: 3. CDR3 bases: TGTGCCAGCAGGGCGACAGGGGGCAACACCGGGGAGCTGTTTTTT. This codes for CASRATGGNTGELFF. The full variable domain, rest sourced from reference TRBV2 and TRBJ2-2, is EPEVTQTPSHQVTQMGQEVILRCVPISNHLYFYWYRQILGQKVEFLVSFYNNEISEKSEIFDDQFSVERPDGSNFTLKIRSTKLEDSAMYFCASRATGGNTGELFFGEGSRLTVL.

This clone was seen a few times. The chain carries TRBV14 and TRBJ2-5; TRBD1 matches at 12 bases. The CDR3 sequence is 17 residues long. Per the germline V gene, CDR1 is SGHDN and CDR2 is FVKESK. The V segment lost 1 base and the J segment 3 bases; nucleotides outside the gene matches: 6. Here the CDR3 reads CASSQVTGQGAKETQYF. The CDR3 DNA follows: TGTGCCAGCAGCCAAGTAACGGGACAGGGGGCGAAAGAGACCCAGTACTTC.

The genes are TRBV7-6 and TRBJ2-2, with 8 bases that match TRBD1. The CDR3 is made up of 16 amino acids. CDR1 is SGHVS, CDR2 FNYEAQ, per germline. The V gene end was trimmed by 7 bases and the J gene end by 6 bases; junction bases not matched to a gene: 13. CDR3 loop: CASTTGGQGNAGELFF. CDR3 nucleotide sequence: TGTGCCAGCACCACCGGAGGACAGGGTAACGCCGGGGAGCTGTTTTTT.

The chain has TRBV5-6 and TRBJ1-3; tentatively, D is TRBD1 (6 bases). Germline-derived CDR1 and CDR2 are SGHDT and YYEEEE. The length of the CDR3 is 15 residues. V was clipped by 5 bases and J by 2 bases, with 14 bases between them. Here the CDR3 DNA reads TGTGCCAGCAGTTTAAGACAGGTGGCTGGAAACACCATATATTTT. This encodes CASSLRQVAGNTIYF.

The chain uses TRBV7-9 and TRBJ1-1; D is undetermined. V was shortened by 4 bases and J by 1 base, with 10 bases between the two germline ends. Per germline, CDR1 SEHNR and CDR2 FQNEAQ (reference sequence). CDR3 length equals 14 residues. The chain's CDR3 is CASSSRAGNTEAFF. CDR3 nucleotides: TGTGCCAGCAGCTCTCGGGCTGGGAACACTGAAGCTTTCTTT.

V usage is TRBV29-1 and J usage is TRBJ1-2, with TRBD1 identical over 10 bases. CDR1 and CDR2 from the germline V gene are SQVTM and ANQGSEA. With 4 bases clipped from V and 6 bases from J, the junction kept 5 bases outside the gene matches. This CDR3 is 13 amino acids long. CDR3 in amino acids: CSVVGTGVHGYTF. CDR3 DNA sequence: TGCAGCGTTGTCGGGACAGGGGTTCATGGCTACACCTTC.

This clone appeared once. The chain carries TRBV20-1 and TRBJ1-2; D ambiguous. Trimming shortened V by 6 bases and J by 7 bases, and 9 bases separated the two germline ends. The CDR3 is made up of 10 amino acids. CDR1 is DFQATT and CDR2 is SNEGSKA in the germline V gene (reference sequence). The CDR3: CSARDIGYTF. The CDR3 DNA is TGCAGTGCCCGCGACATTGGCTACACCTTC.

The rearrangement links TRBV9 to TRBJ1-6; D perhaps matches TRBD1 (6 bases). Per germline, CDR1 SGDLS and CDR2 YYNGEE. The V gene lost 3 bases and the J gene lost 6 bases, with 19 bases spanning the gap. CDR3 length equals 17 residues. This CDR3 reads CASSARTADLRNSPLHF. The CDR3 region has the DNA TGTGCCAGCAGCGCCCGGACAGCAGACCTTCGTAATTCACCCCTCCACTTT.

The rearrangement joins TRBV5-1 to TRBJ1-5; TRBD1 aligns across 7 bases. The germline CDR1 and CDR2 sequences are SGHRS and YFSETQ. The V segment lost 4 bases and the J segment 4 bases; nucleotides outside the gene matches: 8. This CDR3 comprises 15 residues. The CDR3 sequence: CASSLGQLPNQPQHF. CDR3 DNA sequence: TGCGCCAGCAGCCTGGGACAGCTCCCGAATCAGCCCCAGCATTTT. Full variable domain (remainder filled in from reference TRBV5-1 and TRBJ1-5): KAGVTQTPRYLIKTRGQQVTLSCSPISGHRSVSWYQQTPGQGLQFLFEYFSETQRNKGNFPGRFSGRQFSNSRSEMNVSTLELGDSALYLCASSLGQLPNQPQHFGDGTRLSIL.

The chain recombines TRBV6-5 with TRBJ2-1; D not certain. V was shortened by 2 bases and J by 9 bases, with 8 bases between the two germline ends. Germline assignment: CDR1 MNHEY and CDR2 SVGAGI. The CDR3 sequence is 12 residues long. CDR3 loop: CASSYEGREQFF. The CDR3 coding sequence is TGTGCCAGCAGTTACGAAGGTCGTGAGCAGTTCTTC.

The V and J genes are TRBV6-6 and TRBJ1-6; D unclear. CDR1 and CDR2 from the germline V gene are MNHNY and SVGAGI (reference sequence). CDR3 size: 12 residues. Trimming removed 7 bases at V and 4 bases at J, with 5 bases between. The CDR3 DNA reads as TGTGCCAGCACGCGGTATAATTCACCCCTCCACTTT. As protein: CASTRYNSPLHF.

This chain links TRBV19 with TRBJ2-5, with 8 nucleotides matching TRBD1. Germline CDR1 LNHDA, CDR2 SQIVND (reference sequence). The trim removed 5 bases at V and 4 bases at J, leaving 6 bases unmatched. The CDR3 contains 14 residues. The CDR3 region is CASSAGQGLETQYF. The CDR3 coding sequence is TGTGCCAGTAGTGCCGGACAGGGTCTAGAGACCCAGTACTTC.

The chain recombines TRBV7-8 with TRBJ2-3, with D unresolved. Germline CDR1 reads SGHVS; CDR2 reads FQNEAQ. CDR3 length: 12 amino acids. Trimming removed 1 base from V and 5 bases from J, with 4 bases in between. The CDR3 is CASSLGVDTQYF. The CDR3 DNA follows: TGTGCCAGCAGCTTAGGGGTAGATACGCAGTATTTT.

The J gene is TRBJ1-6, the V gene TRBV6-5; perhaps TRBD1 as D (5 bases). Germline assignment: CDR1 MNHEY and CDR2 SVGAGI. V was shortened by 5 bases and J by 7 bases, with 15 bases between the two germline ends. The CDR3 sequence is 15 residues long. Written as DNA, the CDR3 is TGTGCCAGCAGTCCCCCGAGGGGCCAGAATTCACCCCTCCACTTT. The encoded protein is CASSPPRGQNSPLHF.

In this sample, this clone turned up a few times. The rearrangement links TRBV19 to TRBJ1-1; 8 bases agree with TRBD1. J gave up 2 bases and V 6 bases, and 11 bases lay outside the gene matches. From germline, CDR1 is LNHDA and CDR2 SQIVND (reference sequence). The CDR3 spans 16 residues. The CDR3 DNA reads as TGTGCCAGTAGGCCCCTCGGGACAGGTATAAACACTGAAGCTTTCTTT. Encoded protein: CASRPLGTGINTEAFF.

The chain uses TRBV7-9 and TRBJ2-2, with 7 bases matching TRBD2. This CDR3 spans 15 amino acids. The germline V gene has CDR1 SEHNR and CDR2 FQNEAQ (reference sequence). The V segment lost 5 bases and the J segment 3 bases; nucleotides outside the gene matches: 6. The chain's CDR3 is CASSRGERDTGELFF. For the CDR3, the DNA is TGTGCCAGCAGCCGGGGGGAGAGGGACACCGGGGAGCTGTTTTTT.

The CDR3, as DNA: TGTGCCAGCAGGCAAGGTCCGGTTAATGAAAAACTGTTTTTT. Amino acids: CASRQGPVNEKLFF. This chain connects TRBV6-5 to TRBJ1-4; unclear D gene. The CDR3 length is 14 residues. Germline values: CDR1 MNHEY, CDR2 SVGAGI. V lost 6 bases to trimming and J lost 4 bases, with 12 bases between them.

The J gene is TRBJ2-3, the V gene TRBV27; a possible D gene is TRBD1 (6 bases). Germline-derived CDR1 and CDR2 are MNHEY and SMNVEV (reference sequence). The CDR3 spans 14 residues. The V end was cut by 8 bases, the J end by 0 bases, with 12 bases between. For the CDR3, the DNA is TGTGCCAGCCGGACGACAGGTAGCACAGATACGCAGTATTTT. Translating gives CASRTTGSTDTQYF.